Each of the 9 T cell receptor beta chains below was sequenced from the same sample in a study of T cells after yellow fever vaccination. TCRdb independently ran MiXCR on the 5' RACE reads; one entry per CDR3 protein. The table has about 580,000 distinct CDR3 sequences, about 15% seen once. Here the sequenced sample was PBMCs, taken about 5 days after the first yellow fever vaccination. The origin of the receptors is a man aged 18 to 30 who received the YFV17D yellow fever vaccine.

The chain is built from TRBV7-8 and TRBJ1-6, with D hard to call. The CDR3 is 13 residues long. CDR1 SGHVS and CDR2 FQNEAQ come from the germline V gene. Deletions cut 1 base from V and 10 bases from J, with 8 bases between. The CDR3 is CASSLETGSPLHF. CDR3 DNA: TGTGCCAGCAGCTTAGAGACCGGGTCACCCCTCCACTTT.

The CDR3 protein is CASSLAWDRASPLHF. The CDR3 DNA sequence: TGCGCCAGCAGCTTGGCCTGGGACAGGGCTTCACCCCTCCACTTT. The chain employs TRBV5-1 and TRBJ1-6; 9 nucleotides line up with TRBD1. The CDR3 is made up of 15 amino acids. CDR1 SGHRS and CDR2 YFSETQ come from the germline V gene. With V trimmed by 0 bases and J by 9 bases, 4 bases remained unmatched. The full variable domain, in which reference TRBV5-1 and TRBJ1-6 provide the parts outside the CDR3, is KAGVTQTPRYLIKTRGQQVTLSCSPISGHRSVSWYQQTPGQGLQFLFEYFSETQRNKGNFPGRFSGRQFSNSRSEMNVSTLELGDSALYLCASSLAWDRASPLHFGNGTRLTVT.

This clonotype was observed a handful of times. This rearrangement joins TRBV5-1 to TRBJ2-3, with D tentatively TRBD2 (7 bases). Germline V gene sequence: CDR1 SGHRS, CDR2 YFSETQ. The CDR3 has 15 amino acids. The ends were cut back, 4 bases at V and 1 base at J, with 13 bases in the middle. CDR3 nucleotides: TGCGCCAGCAGCGCCCCGGGGGGCCGCACAGATACGCAGTATTTT. The encoded protein is CASSAPGGRTDTQYF.

This clonotype occurred a few times. The CDR3 sequence: CASTDRYNSPLHF. The CDR3 DNA follows: TGTGCCAGCACGGACAGATATAATTCACCCCTCCACTTT. V and J are TRBV11-2 and TRBJ1-6; tentative D call: TRBD1 (6 bases). Trimming removed 7 bases at V and 4 bases at J, with 8 bases between. The CDR3 spans 13 residues. Germline V gene lookup returns CDR1 SGHAT and CDR2 FQNNGV. Using reference TRBV11-2 and TRBJ1-6 for the parts outside the CDR3, the full variable domain is EAGVAQSPRYKIIEKRQSVAFWCNPISGHATLYWYQQILGQGPKLLIQFQNNGVVDDSQLPKDRFSAERLKGVDSTLKIQPAKLEDSAVYLCASTDRYNSPLHFGNGTRLTVT.

The gene calls are TRBV28 and TRBJ2-6; D might be TRBD1 (7 bases). The germline CDR1 and CDR2 sequences are MDHEN and SYDVKM. Trimming cost V 7 bases and J 4 bases, with 11 bases left between them. There are 14 residues in the CDR3. In DNA, the CDR3 is TGTGCCAGCACCAGGGGGGCCGGGGCCAACGTCCTGACTTTC. It specifies CASTRGAGANVLTF.

The CDR3: CASSQDWVGTQYF. The CDR3 nucleotides read TGCGCCAGCAGCCAAGATTGGGTTGGGACCCAGTACTTC. The chain carries TRBV4-1 and TRBJ2-5, with unresolved D. Germline V gives CDR1 MGHRA, CDR2 YSYEKL. V lost 0 bases to trimming and J lost 7 bases, with 9 bases between them. CDR3 size: 13 residues.

V usage is TRBV20-1 and J usage is TRBJ2-1; the match to TRBD2 covers 12 bases. The germline gives CDR1 DFQATT, CDR2 SNEGSKA (reference sequence). The CDR3 runs 14 residues. The junction had 3 bases not matched to a gene; V was cut back by 3 bases and J by 6 bases. Here the CDR3 DNA reads TGCAGTGCTAGTGGGGGACTAGCGGGCAATGAGCAGTTCTTC. This sequence encodes CSASGGLAGNEQFF.

This clonotype has ten or more counts. The V gene is TRBV7-3, the J gene TRBJ2-1, with D maybe TRBD1 (6 bases). Per the germline V gene, CDR1 is SGHTA and CDR2 is FQGTGA. V was clipped by 5 bases and J by 8 bases, with 13 bases between them. The CDR3 runs 13 residues. CDR3 sequence reads: CASSTQGSDEQFF. The CDR3, as DNA: TGTGCCAGCAGCACGCAGGGGAGCGATGAGCAGTTCTTC.

J is TRBJ2-1 and V is TRBV12-3 or TRBV12-4; 7 nucleotides line up with TRBD1. The CDR3 has 11 amino acids. The ends lost 4 bases at V and 15 bases at J; junction bases unmatched: 6. As DNA, the CDR3 is TGTGCCAGCAGTTCAGGGACAGTGGCGTTCTTC. Amino acid sequence: CASSSGTVAFF.